Listed below are T cell receptor beta chains from one sample, sequenced in a study of blood T cell repertoires in COVID-19. Produced via immunoSEQ multiplex PCR; TCRdb's table is partial and in-frame only. The sample carries 140,000 to 150,000 clones, 84% recorded once. The specimen sequenced was PBMCs or T cells enriched from blood (not recorded which). These receptors were obtained from a woman aged 45-59 years who had been exposed to COVID-19. Both conserved end residues are trimmed from each CDR3.

>TRBJ2-3|TRBV7-9
ASSLYTDTQY
>TRBJ2-2|TRBV11-3
ASSRTGVATGELF
>TRBJ1-6|TRBV10-2
ASSADRGLGSYNSPLH
>TRBJ2-3|TRBV12-5
ASGSERGWSTDTQY
>TRBJ2-5|TRBV2
ASSGLAGGRQETQY
>TRBJ1-5|TRBV2
ASMDRRNQPQH
>TRBJ1-1|TRBV21-1
APDRTEAF
>TRBJ1-5|TRBV6-2/TRBV6-3
ASSPLGQANQPQH
>TRBJ1-5|TRBV2
ASKFTVRDNQPQH
>TRBJ1-5|TRBV2
ASSPGQTKNQPQH